The next 24 T cell receptor beta chains were all read from a single sample in a study of cytomegalovirus exposure and HLA in healthy donors (dated by TCRdb to the late 2010s). Libraries were built with the immunoSEQ multiplex PCR assay. For the multiplex PCR, a mixture combining 60 forward primers for TCR Vbeta segments and 13 reverse primers for TCR Jbeta segments was used. TCRdb mirrors the immuneACCESS table, restricted to in-frame sequences. Some clones are absent from its copies; in checked studies, under half trace to an unresolved V gene, and the reason for the others is unknown. For this sample there are 54,000 or so clones; 55% to 65% appear just once. The ten largest clones take up about an eighth of the sample. The sample comprised PBMCs. The receptors come from a human donor in good health.

The chain has TRBV2 and TRBJ1-2; D not resolved. Germline V CDR1 and CDR2: SNHLY, FYNNEI. Between the trimmed V and J ends, which lost 2 bases and 4 bases, there was a span of 5 bases. This CDR3 is built from 12 residues. In nucleotides, the CDR3 is TGTGCCAGCAGTGAATCCGGCTATGGCTACACCTTC. This gives the protein CASSESGYGYTF.

The chain uses TRBV19 and TRBJ1-5; D ambiguous. This CDR3 has 14 residues. Trimming pared 8 bases from V and 4 bases from J, leaving 15 bases between. Germline-derived CDR1 and CDR2 are LNHDA and SQIVND (reference sequence). CDR3: CASLKGGGNQPQHF. CDR3 bases: TGTGCCAGTCTCAAGGGAGGAGGGAATCAGCCCCAGCATTTT.

This clone has a handful of counts. The V call is TRBV5-5, the J call TRBJ1-2, with D possibly matching TRBD1 (5 bases). V was cut by 6 bases and J by 4 bases, with 22 bases left in between. Germline CDR1 and CDR2: SGHKS and YYEKEE (reference sequence). The CDR3 totals 16 residues. CDR3 sequence: CASTTSPQGLGYGYTF. In DNA form, the CDR3 reads TGTGCCAGCACCACTTCCCCCCAGGGATTAGGCTATGGCTACACCTTC.

The chain uses TRBV10-3 and TRBJ2-7; a weak D match, TRBD2 (6 bases). In germline, CDR1 is ENHRY, CDR2 SYGVKD. With 10 bases removed from V and 0 bases from J, the gap between germline ends came to 10 bases. The CDR3 has 12 amino acids. CDR3: CATIGSSYEQYF. The DNA of the CDR3 is TGTGCCACCATCGGGAGCTCCTACGAGCAGTACTTC.

The CDR3 region has the DNA TGTGCCACCAGCAGAGATTTTTTTGGGGGACAAACCTACGAGCAGTACTTC. As protein: CATSRDFFGGQTYEQYF. J is TRBJ2-7 and V is TRBV15, with a possible D match to TRBD1 (6 bases). The germline V gene encodes CDR1 LNHNV and CDR2 YYDKDF (reference sequence). The length of the CDR3 is 17 residues. V was shortened by 0 bases and J by 2 bases, with 17 bases between the two germline ends.

This chain uses TRBV9 with TRBJ1-6; weak D call: TRBD1 (6 bases). Germline CDR1 SGDLS, CDR2 YYNGEE. CDR3 length equals 16 residues. V lost 6 bases and J 14 bases, leaving 27 bases between the germline ends. The CDR3 loop reads CASNPSDSPSGGSLHF. The CDR3 DNA reads TGTGCCAGCAACCCCTCGGACAGCCCGTCGGGAGGATCCCTCCACTTT. Together with reference TRBV9 and TRBJ1-6, the CDR3 gives the full variable domain: DSGVTQTPKHLITATGQRVTLRCSPRSGDLSVYWYQQSLDQGLQFLIQYYNGEERAKGNILERFSAQQFPDLHSELNLSSLELGDSALYFCASNPSDSPSGGSLHFGNGTRLTVT.

In this sample, this clone turned up a few times. V and J are TRBV19 and TRBJ2-7; D is unclear. Trimming cost V 0 bases and J 2 bases, with 11 bases left between them. This CDR3 is 15 amino acids long. Germline values: CDR1 LNHDA, CDR2 SQIVND (reference sequence). The CDR3 region has the DNA TGTGCCAGTAGTATAGATGGGCAGGATCCCTACGAGCAGTACTTC. Translation: CASSIDGQDPYEQYF.

V usage is TRBV30 and J usage is TRBJ1-2; 8 bases are shared with TRBD1. Germline assignment: CDR1 GTSNPN and CDR2 SVGIG (reference sequence). The V and J ends lost 2 bases and 7 bases, in that order; junction bases with no gene match: 9. This CDR3 contains 14 residues. The CDR3 nucleotides are TGTGCCTGGAGTATCTATCGGACAGGGCGTGGCTACACCTTC. It yields the protein CAWSIYRTGRGYTF.

The rearrangement joins TRBV5-1 to TRBJ2-5, with D possibly matching TRBD1 (6 bases). The CDR3 totals 15 residues. Trimming pared 0 bases from V and 2 bases from J, leaving 11 bases between. Germline V gives CDR1 SGHRS, CDR2 YFSETQ. CDR3 residues: CASSLAPGTQETQYF. Here the CDR3 DNA reads TGCGCCAGCAGCTTGGCACCGGGGACACAAGAGACCCAGTACTTC.

In its sample, this clone was seen once. The gene calls are TRBV30 and TRBJ1-5, with 7 bases that match TRBD1. Germline V gene data show CDR1 as GTSNPN and CDR2 as SVGIG (reference sequence). V was pared by 2 bases and J by 2 bases, with 3 bases of the junction left unmatched. CDR3 length equals 14 residues. The CDR3 region has the DNA TGTGCCTGGAGTTTCAGGGGGGGCAATCAGCCCCAGCATTTT. It translates to CAWSFRGGNQPQHF.

This clone was observed a few times. The V call is TRBV7-9, the J call TRBJ1-3; 7 bases align to TRBD1. The CDR3 spans 13 residues. Germline CDR1 is SEHNR and CDR2 is FQNEAQ (reference sequence). V shed 4 bases, J shed 8 bases, and the junction held 5 bases outside the gene matches. The CDR3 here is CASSSGTAYTIYF. The CDR3 DNA reads TGTGCCAGCAGCTCCGGGACAGCGTACACCATATATTTT.

The rearrangement joins TRBV5-1 to TRBJ1-1; D may be TRBD1 (5 bases). CDR3 size: 15 residues. CDR1 and CDR2 (germline): SGHRS, YFSETQ. V lost 3 bases to trimming and J lost 0 bases, with 12 bases between them. CDR3: CASSYRRNMNTEAFF. In DNA form, the CDR3 reads TGCGCCAGCAGCTACAGGAGAAACATGAACACTGAAGCTTTCTTT.

CDR3 in amino acids: CASNRGTSGANVLTF. CDR3 DNA: TGTGCCAGTAATCGGGGGACCTCTGGGGCCAACGTCCTGACTTTC. This chain joins TRBV19 and TRBJ2-6; TRBD2 is a possible D gene (6 bases). Per germline, CDR1 LNHDA and CDR2 SQIVND (reference sequence). The CDR3 covers 15 residues. V dropped 7 bases and J dropped 0 bases, with 10 bases sitting between them.

The chain combines TRBV18 with TRBJ2-1, with TRBD1 matching 9 bases. With 3 bases clipped from V and 6 bases from J, the junction kept 6 bases outside the gene matches. The CDR3 is made up of 15 amino acids. Germline V gives CDR1 KGHSH, CDR2 LQKENI. CDR3 nucleotides: TGTGCCAGCTCACCCGGGACAGGGCGTCGCAATGAGCAGTTCTTC. Protein product: CASSPGTGRRNEQFF.

The rearrangement joins TRBV6-5 to TRBJ2-7; TRBD1 matches 8 bases. Germline V CDR1 and CDR2: MNHEY, SVGAGI. With V trimmed by 1 base and J by 0 bases, 5 bases remained unmatched. This CDR3 comprises 16 residues. The CDR3 loop reads CASSYWSGQASYEQYF. CDR3 nucleotide sequence: TGTGCCAGCAGTTACTGGTCGGGACAGGCCTCCTACGAGCAGTACTTC.

The chain has TRBV5-1 and TRBJ1-4; the D gene is possibly TRBD1 (6 bases). The CDR3 spans 14 residues. V gave up 3 bases and J gave up 4 bases, with 10 bases separating them. Germline CDR1 is SGHRS and CDR2 is YFSETQ. CDR3 DNA: TGCGCCAGCAGCTCGGGACAATATAATGAAAAACTGTTTTTT. Encoded protein: CASSSGQYNEKLFF.

The J gene is TRBJ2-7, the V gene TRBV6-5; D is perhaps TRBD1 (6 bases). V was shortened by 6 bases and J by 1 base, with 13 bases between the two germline ends. Germline CDR1 and CDR2: MNHEY and SVGAGI. The CDR3 totals 14 residues. Here the CDR3 reads CASRRTARSYEQYF. The CDR3, as DNA: TGTGCCAGCAGGAGGACAGCCCGATCCTACGAGCAGTACTTC.

This clone was observed a handful of times. This chain connects TRBV18 to TRBJ2-7; 9 bases are a match to TRBD1. CDR1 and CDR2 (germline): KGHSH, LQKENI. J gave up 5 bases and V 3 bases, and 2 bases lay outside the gene matches. There are 13 residues in the CDR3. The CDR3 protein is CASSPRDRDEQYF. Here the CDR3 DNA reads TGTGCCAGCTCACCCCGGGACAGGGACGAGCAGTACTTC.

The gene calls are TRBV12-5 and TRBJ2-3; 8 bases agree with TRBD2. Germline values: CDR1 LGHNT, CDR2 FRNRAP. V lost 11 bases and J lost 3; bases outside the gene matches: 10. CDR3 length equals 14 residues. The CDR3 DNA is TGTGCTGGTACTCGGGGGGGCGGTACAGATACGCAGTATTTT. Protein sequence: CAGTRGGGTDTQYF.

This chain connects TRBV29-1 to TRBJ2-3, with a weak D call TRBD2 (6 bases). The germline CDR1 and CDR2 sequences are SQVTM and ANQGSEA. This CDR3 is built from 13 residues. Trimming pared 7 bases from V and 4 bases from J, leaving 15 bases between. The CDR3 nucleotides read TGCAGCGGTCGAGTAGCGGCGGCAGATACGCAGTATTTT. It translates to CSGRVAAADTQYF.

This clone appeared a few times. The chain links TRBV7-9 to TRBJ2-3; 14 bases match TRBD2. From germline, CDR1 is SEHNR and CDR2 FQNEAQ (reference sequence). V trimming: 5 bases; J trimming: 4 bases; junction bases outside the gene matches: 5. The CDR3 is 16 residues long. CDR3 nucleotide sequence: TGTGCCAGCAGCCGACTAGCGGGGGGGCGGTCAGATACGCAGTATTTT. Amino acid sequence: CASSRLAGGRSDTQYF.

This clone was detected only a few times. The rearrangement links TRBV7-6 to TRBJ1-6, with 8 bases matching TRBD1. V trimming: 5 bases; J trimming: 8 bases; junction bases outside the gene matches: 5. This CDR3 has 14 amino acids. Germline CDR1 is SGHVS and CDR2 is FNYEAQ. The CDR3 coding sequence is TGTGCCAGCAGCGAAGACAGGGGTCATTCACCCCTCCACTTT. Translation: CASSEDRGHSPLHF. Full variable domain (rest looked up from reference TRBV7-6 and TRBJ1-6): GAGVSQSPRYKVTKRGQDVALRCDPISGHVSLYWYRQALGQGPEFLTYFNYEAQQDKSGLPNDRFSAERPEGSISTLTIQRTEQRDSAMYRCASSEDRGHSPLHFGNGTRLTVT.

The V call is TRBV30, the J call TRBJ1-2; D gene unclear. The CDR3 has 12 amino acids. Germline loops: CDR1 GTSNPN, CDR2 SVGIG (reference sequence). V lost 3 bases and J 0 bases, leaving 5 bases between the germline ends. The CDR3 spells CAWSETNYGYTF. Written as DNA, the CDR3 is TGTGCCTGGAGCGAGACTAACTATGGCTACACCTTC.

The V and J genes are TRBV19 and TRBJ2-2; D perhaps matches TRBD2 (6 bases). The V end was cut by 6 bases, the J end by 3 bases, with 14 bases between. Germline V gene data show CDR1 as LNHDA and CDR2 as SQIVND (reference sequence). CDR3 length: 15 amino acids. For the CDR3, the DNA is TGTGCCAGTAGGACCGGGGGTAGCTACACCGGGGAGCTGTTTTTT. Translation: CASRTGGSYTGELFF.